In its sample, the clone carrying this TCR beta chain was seen many times. The antigen is undetermined. This sample was taken from a study of T cells in Graves' hyperthyroidism and ophthalmopathy. For the study at large: The authors collected peripheral blood at initial diagnosis, before any treatment.

Findings of the study overall: For ophthalmopathy, model prediction preceded onset by a median roughly 6.3 months.

This CDR3 is built from 15 residues. V shed 6 bases and J 0 bases; nucleotides not matched to a gene: 3. RNA transcripts gave rise to amplified TCR beta CDR3 regions. HTBI primers drove first-round RT-PCR of the TCR CDR3. Using its own MiXCR run on the multiplex PCR reads, TCRdb lists one record per CDR3 protein. The repertoire has hundreds of thousands of distinct CDR3 sequences, roughly a sixth of them found once; the top ten carry about a sixth. The sequence was obtained from a woman in her forties or fifties with Graves' hyperthyroidism that later progressed to Graves' ophthalmopathy. The sequencing input was blood. The rearrangement joins TRBV12-3 or TRBV12-4 to TRBJ2-7; TRBD2 aligns across 12 bases. CDR3 sequence: CASRTSGGLSYEQYF. The CDR3 DNA reads TGTGCCAGCAGAACTAGCGGGGGGCTCTCCTACGAGCAGTACTTC.